The subject of this entry is one TCR beta chain. Antigen: not known. This entry comes from a study of CD4 T cells in relation to SARS-CoV-2 and coronaviruses. The table came from immunoSEQ multiplex PCR; TCRdb's copy has only in-frame clones and leaves some out. In the table there are about 18,000 clones, 70% to 85% of which are singletons. Whole-study findings and limits: Samples before the pandemic and after infection were not matched within any donor.

Unexposed donor CD4+ T cells date from about 2010-2019, before the COVID-19 pandemic. Isolation of CD4+ T cells took place after 10 days in culture. Sequencing was done on a sample of CD4+ T cells from PBMCs, cultured in vitro. The TCR sequence derives from a human donor in good health.

For the CDR3, the DNA is TGCGCCAGCAGCTGGAACTCCGGCCGCGAAGCTTTCTTT. Amino acids: CASSWNSGREAFF. J is TRBJ1-1 and V is TRBV10-2; no clear D gene. Deletions cut 6 bases from V and 8 bases from J, with 16 bases between. The CDR3 length is 13 residues. Germline CDR1 reads WSHSY; CDR2 reads SAAADI.